Included here is one T cell receptor (beta chain) sequence, with context. Its specificity is unknown. This record comes from a study of shared clonotypes between healthy human individuals. Broader study findings: Clonotypes shared by all four donors outscored non-shared clonotypes in generation probability.

Sequenced by immunoSEQ multiplex PCR; TCRdb stores in-frame clones only, minus some. Of 2 million to 2.5 million clones listed, around 90% were seen once; the top ten hold approximately 0.4%. Germline CDR1 reads SGDLS; CDR2 reads YYNGEE. The ends lost 2 bases at V and 7 bases at J; junction bases unmatched: 16. This CDR3 is built from 19 residues. Sample: naive CD4+ T cells from PBMCs. The subset here: CD45RA+ positively selected. This rearrangement joins TRBV9 to TRBJ2-1, with TRBD1 matching over 12 bases. The receptor's source is a man aged 18 to 35 in good health. Some clones in this sample may be carry-over from other donors' samples. Here the CDR3 reads CASSVLGPPGTGGGNEQFF. The CDR3 nucleotides read TGTGCCAGCAGCGTCTTGGGCCCACCCGGGACAGGGGGCGGGAATGAGCAGTTCTTC.